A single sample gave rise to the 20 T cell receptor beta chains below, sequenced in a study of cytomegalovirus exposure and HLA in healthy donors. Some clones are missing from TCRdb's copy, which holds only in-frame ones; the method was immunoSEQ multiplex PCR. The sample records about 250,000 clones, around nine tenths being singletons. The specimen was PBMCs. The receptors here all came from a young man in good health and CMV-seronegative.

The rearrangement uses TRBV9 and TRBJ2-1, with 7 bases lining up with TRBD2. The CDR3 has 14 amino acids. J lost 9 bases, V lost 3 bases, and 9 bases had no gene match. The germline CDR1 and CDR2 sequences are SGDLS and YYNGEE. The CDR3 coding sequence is TGTGCCAGCAGCGCGATGGGAGGGGTTGGTGAGCAGTTCTTC. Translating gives CASSAMGGVGEQFF.

CDR3 DNA sequence: TGTGCCACCAGCCTGGCCTATGGCTACACCTTC. Protein product: CATSLAYGYTF. This sequence joins TRBV28 and TRBJ1-2; D unresolved. V was pared by 10 bases and J by 4 bases, with 10 bases between. The CDR3 is 11 amino acids. Germline V gives CDR1 MDHEN, CDR2 SYDVKM.

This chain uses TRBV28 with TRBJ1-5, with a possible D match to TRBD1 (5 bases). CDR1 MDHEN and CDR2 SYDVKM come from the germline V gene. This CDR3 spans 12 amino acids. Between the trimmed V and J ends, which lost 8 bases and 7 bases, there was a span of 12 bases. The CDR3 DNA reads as TGTGCCAGCGGGGGAGGAGGGCAGCCCCAGCATTTT. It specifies CASGGGGQPQHF.

This CDR3 reads CASSAGPRNTDTQYF. The CDR3 DNA reads TGCGCCAGCAGCGCGGGACCGCGGAACACAGATACGCAGTATTTT. The chain recombines TRBV5-1 with TRBJ2-3; D is possibly TRBD2 (6 bases). The V and J ends lost 4 bases and 2 bases respectively, with 14 bases between them. This CDR3 is built from 15 residues. Per the germline V gene, CDR1 is SGHRS and CDR2 is YFSETQ.

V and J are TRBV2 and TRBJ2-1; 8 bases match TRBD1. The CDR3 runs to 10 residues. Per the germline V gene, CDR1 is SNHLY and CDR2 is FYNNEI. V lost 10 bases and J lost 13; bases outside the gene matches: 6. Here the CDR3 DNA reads TGTGCCAAGCAGGACAGGGCCCAGTTCTTC. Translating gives CAKQDRAQFF.

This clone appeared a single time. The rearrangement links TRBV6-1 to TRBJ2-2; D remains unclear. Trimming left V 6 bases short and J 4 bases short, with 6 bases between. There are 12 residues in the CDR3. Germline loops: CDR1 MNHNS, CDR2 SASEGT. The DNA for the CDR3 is TGTGCCAGCAGGGCAATCACCGGGGAGCTGTTTTTT. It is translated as CASRAITGELFF.

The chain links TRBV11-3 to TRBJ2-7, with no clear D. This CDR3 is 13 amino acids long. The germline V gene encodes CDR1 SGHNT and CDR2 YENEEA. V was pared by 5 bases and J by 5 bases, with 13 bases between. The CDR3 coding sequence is TGTGCCAGCAGCCTCTCAGAGGTCCACGAGCAGTACTTC. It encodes CASSLSEVHEQYF. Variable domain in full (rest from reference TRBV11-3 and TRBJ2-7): EAGVVQSPRYKIIEKKQPVAFWCNPISGHNTLYWYLQNLGQGPELLIRYENEEAVDDSQLPKDRFSAERLKGVDSTLKIQPAELGDSAVYLCASSLSEVHEQYFGPGTRLTVT.

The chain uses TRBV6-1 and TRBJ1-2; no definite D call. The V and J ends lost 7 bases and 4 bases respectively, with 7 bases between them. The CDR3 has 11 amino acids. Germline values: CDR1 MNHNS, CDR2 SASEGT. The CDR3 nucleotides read TGTGCCAGCACATACTCCTATGGCTACACCTTC. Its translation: CASTYSYGYTF.

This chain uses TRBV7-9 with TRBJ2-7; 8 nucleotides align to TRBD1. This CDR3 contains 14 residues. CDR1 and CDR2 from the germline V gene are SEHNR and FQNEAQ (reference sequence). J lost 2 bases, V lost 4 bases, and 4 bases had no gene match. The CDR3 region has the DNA TGTGCCAGCAGCTCGGACAGGGTCCCCTACGAGCAGTACTTC. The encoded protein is CASSSDRVPYEQYF.

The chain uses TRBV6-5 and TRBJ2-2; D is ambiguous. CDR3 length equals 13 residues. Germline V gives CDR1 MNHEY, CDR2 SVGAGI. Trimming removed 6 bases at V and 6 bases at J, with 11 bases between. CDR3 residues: CASRIEVSGELFF. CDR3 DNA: TGTGCCAGCAGGATAGAGGTGTCCGGGGAGCTGTTTTTT.

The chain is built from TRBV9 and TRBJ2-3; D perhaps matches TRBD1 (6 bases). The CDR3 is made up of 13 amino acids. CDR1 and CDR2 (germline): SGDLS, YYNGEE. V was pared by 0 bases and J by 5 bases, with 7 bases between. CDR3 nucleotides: TGTGCCAGCAGCGTAGGAGGGGGAGATACGCAGTATTTT. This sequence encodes CASSVGGGDTQYF.

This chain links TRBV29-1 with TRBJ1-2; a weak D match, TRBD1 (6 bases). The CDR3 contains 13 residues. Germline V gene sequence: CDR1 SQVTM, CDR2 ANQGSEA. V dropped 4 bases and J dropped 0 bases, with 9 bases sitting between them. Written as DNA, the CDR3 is TGCAGCGTTGGTAGACAGGCTAACTATGGCTACACCTTC. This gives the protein CSVGRQANYGYTF.

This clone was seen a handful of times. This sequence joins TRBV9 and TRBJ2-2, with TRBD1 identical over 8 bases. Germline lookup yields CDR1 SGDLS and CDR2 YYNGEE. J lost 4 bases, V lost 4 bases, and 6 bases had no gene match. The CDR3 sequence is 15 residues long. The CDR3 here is CASSLRQGSTGELFF. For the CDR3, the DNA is TGTGCCAGCAGCCTTCGACAGGGGAGCACCGGGGAGCTGTTTTTT.

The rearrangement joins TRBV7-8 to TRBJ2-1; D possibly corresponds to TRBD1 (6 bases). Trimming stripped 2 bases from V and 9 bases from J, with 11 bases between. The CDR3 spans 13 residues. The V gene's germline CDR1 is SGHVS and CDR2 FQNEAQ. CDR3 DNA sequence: TGTGCCAGCAGCTTACCCACAGGGTCTGAGCAGTTCTTC. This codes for CASSLPTGSEQFF.

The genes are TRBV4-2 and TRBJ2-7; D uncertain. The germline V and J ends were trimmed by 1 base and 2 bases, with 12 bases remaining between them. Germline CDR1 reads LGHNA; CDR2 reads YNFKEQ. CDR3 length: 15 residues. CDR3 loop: CASSQAGGWTYEQYF. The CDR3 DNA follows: TGTGCCAGCAGCCAAGCTGGCGGATGGACCTACGAGCAGTACTTC.

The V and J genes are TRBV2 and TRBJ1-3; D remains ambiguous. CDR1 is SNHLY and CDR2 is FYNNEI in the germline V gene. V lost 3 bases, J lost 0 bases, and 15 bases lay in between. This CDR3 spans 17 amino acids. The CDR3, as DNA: TGTGCCAGCAGTGACGCAGCGGGATCCCTCTCTGGAAACACCATATATTTT. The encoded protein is CASSDAAGSLSGNTIYF.

CDR3 nucleotide sequence: TGCGCCAGCAGCCGAACCGGGACAATCGATGAGCAGTTCTTC. Translation gives CASSRTGTIDEQFF. This chain uses TRBV4-1 with TRBJ2-1; possible D gene TRBD1, 6 bases. The V gene's germline CDR1 is MGHRA and CDR2 YSYEKL. The CDR3 consists of 14 residues. V was clipped by 4 bases and J by 8 bases, with 15 bases between them.

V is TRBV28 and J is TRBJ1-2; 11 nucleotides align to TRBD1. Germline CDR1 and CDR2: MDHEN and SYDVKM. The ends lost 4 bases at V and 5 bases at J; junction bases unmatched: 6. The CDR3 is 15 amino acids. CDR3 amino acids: CASSSGTGGVYGYTF. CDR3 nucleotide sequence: TGTGCCAGCAGTTCCGGGACAGGGGGAGTTTATGGCTACACCTTC.

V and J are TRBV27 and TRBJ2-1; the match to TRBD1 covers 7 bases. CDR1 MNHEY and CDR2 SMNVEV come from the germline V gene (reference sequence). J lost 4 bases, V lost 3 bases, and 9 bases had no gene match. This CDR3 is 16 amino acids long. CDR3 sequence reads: CASSFRLGTDYNEQFF. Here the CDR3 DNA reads TGTGCCAGCAGTTTCAGGCTCGGGACAGATTACAATGAGCAGTTCTTC.

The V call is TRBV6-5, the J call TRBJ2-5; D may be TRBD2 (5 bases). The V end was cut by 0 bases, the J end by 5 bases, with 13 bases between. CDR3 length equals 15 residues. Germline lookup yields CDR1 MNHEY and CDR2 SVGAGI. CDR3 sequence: CASSYSEVLRETQYF. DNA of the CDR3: TGTGCCAGCAGTTACTCGGAGGTTTTGCGGGAGACCCAGTACTTC.